This T cell receptor beta chain is from a study of blood T cell repertoires in COVID-19. Produced via immunoSEQ multiplex PCR; TCRdb's table is partial and in-frame only. The data hold around 380,000 clones, with around 84% observed a single time. Comment on this clone: The junction differs from germline at one of its ends, possibly a read error.

Sequenced input: peripheral blood. The sequence was collected from a human donor with acute or convalescent COVID-19. The donor label of this sample is uncertain.

The CDR3 DNA is TGCAGCCGAGGCTCCCACAATGAGCAGTTCTTC. Its protein is CSRGSHNEQFF. This chain connects TRBV20-1 to TRBJ2-1; no clear D. Germline V gives CDR1 DFQATT, CDR2 SNEGSKA (reference sequence). This CDR3 region has 11 residues.